The rows below give T cell receptor beta chains drawn from one sample of a study of graft-versus-host responses after intestinal transplantation. TCRdb's table, derived via immunoSEQ multiplex PCR, lists solely in-frame clones and lacks some. The sample carries some 10,000 clones, 25% to 30% recorded once. Sequenced here: alloreactive CD4+ T cells from a mixed lymphocyte reaction culture, sampled before intestinal transplant. The receptors shown here come from a human patient who received an intestinal transplant. CDR3s include the opening cysteine and the closing phenylalanine or tryptophan. The D gene is left open where the match is weak. Only some rows state a clone size, as once, few, many or a class for expanded clones.

V	J	D	size	CDR3	DNA
TRBV6-6	TRBJ2-1	TRBD2	.	CASSPRFSGINNEQFF	TGTGCCAGCAGTCCCCGGTTTAGCGGGATTAACAATGAGCAGTTCTTC
TRBV4-1	TRBJ2-1	TRBD2	.	CASSPSLTSGRAYNEQFF	TGCGCCAGCAGCCCCTCATTGACTAGCGGGAGGGCCTACAATGAGCAGTTCTTC
TRBV28	TRBJ1-1	.	.	CASRLGRTEAFF	TGTGCCAGCAGGCTAGGCCGAACTGAAGCTTTCTTT
TRBV19	TRBJ2-2	.	.	CASNIGQAAGELFF	TGTGCCAGTAACATTGGTCAGGCAGCCGGGGAGCTGTTTTTT
TRBV11-2	TRBJ2-1	TRBD2	.	CASSLAPREGSSYNEQFF	TGTGCCAGCAGCTTAGCGCCTAGGGAGGGGAGCTCCTACAATGAGCAGTTCTTC
TRBV7-9	TRBJ2-3	TRBD2	.	CASSLGWPSGRDTQYF	TGTGCCAGCAGCTTAGGTTGGCCTAGCGGGAGGGATACGCAGTATTTT
TRBV30	TRBJ1-2	.	.	CACGESSANYGYTF	TGTGCCTGCGGAGAGTCGTCAGCTAACTATGGCTACACCTTC
TRBV6-5	TRBJ2-1	.	many	CASSYWAGSNNEQFF	TGTGCCAGCAGTTACTGGGCCGGATCCAACAATGAGCAGTTCTTC
TRBV29-1	TRBJ2-7	TRBD1	few	CSVDGTESYEQYF	TGCAGCGTCGACGGGACAGAATCCTACGAGCAGTACTTC
TRBV9	TRBJ1-3	.	.	CASSVDVVPGNTIYF	TGTGCCAGCAGCGTAGACGTCGTCCCGGGAAACACCATATATTTT
TRBV5-4	TRBJ2-5	.	.	CASSLGGVQETQYF	TGTGCCAGCAGCTTGGGGGGCGTTCAAGAGACCCAGTACTTC
TRBV16	TRBJ2-1	TRBD2	medium-sized	CASSQGLAGGYNEQFF	TGTGCCAGCAGCCAGGGACTAGCGGGAGGCTACAATGAGCAGTTCTTC
TRBV9	TRBJ1-2	TRBD1	.	CASSVEPQGDFYGYTF	TGTGCCAGCAGCGTAGAACCGCAGGGGGACTTCTATGGCTACACCTTC
TRBV6-1	TRBJ2-1	TRBD2	.	CASSQGGSFHNEQFF	TGTGCCAGCAGCCAGGGCGGGAGTTTCCACAATGAGCAGTTCTTC
TRBV10-3	TRBJ2-1	TRBD2	.	CAISESTLLRLAGRVGEQFF	TGTGCCATCAGTGAGTCGACTCTTTTAAGACTAGCGGGACGGGTCGGTGAGCAGTTCTTC
TRBV19	TRBJ2-1	.	few	CASSMDRVNEQFF	TGTGCCAGTAGTATGGACAGAGTCAATGAGCAGTTCTTC
TRBV5-1	TRBJ2-5	.	medium-sized	CASSPRTPQETQYF	TGCGCCAGCAGCCCGCGGACACCCCAAGAGACCCAGTACTTC
TRBV5-6	TRBJ1-2	TRBD1	few	CASSLQGANGYTF	TGTGCCAGCAGCTTGCAGGGGGCGAATGGCTACACCTTC
TRBV4-2	TRBJ1-1	.	.	CASSQGSTEAFF	TGTGCCAGCAGCCAAGGGAGCACTGAAGCTTTCTTT
TRBV11-2	TRBJ1-1	TRBD1	.	CASSSGGLVAFF	TGTGCCAGCAGCTCAGGGGGGTTGGTAGCTTTCTTT
TRBV5-6	TRBJ2-7	.	medium-sized	CASSIGTATYEQYF	TGTGCCAGCAGCATAGGGACGGCTACCTACGAGCAGTACTTC
TRBV6-5	TRBJ2-7	.	few	CASSHRGYEQYF	TGTGCCAGCAGCCACCGTGGCTACGAGCAGTACTTC
TRBV19	TRBJ1-1	TRBD1	once	CATRTGGDTEAFF	TGTGCCACTCGGACAGGGGGGGACACTGAAGCTTTCTTT
TRBV11-1	TRBJ2-7	TRBD1	few	CASSLDRGPGEQYF	TGTGCCAGCAGCTTGGACAGGGGGCCGGGGGAGCAGTACTTC
TRBV6-1	TRBJ2-7	.	.	CASSTLYEQYF	TGTGCCAGCTCGACTCTCTACGAGCAGTACTTC
TRBV6-1	TRBJ2-5	.	.	CASSEGWGRETQYF	TGTGCCAGCAGTGAAGGGTGGGGCCGGGAGACCCAGTACTTC
TRBV2	TRBJ2-1	TRBD2	.	CASRILAGPYNEQFF	TGTGCCAGCAGGATTCTAGCGGGACCGTACAATGAGCAGTTCTTC
TRBV29-1	TRBJ1-2	.	medium-sized	CSVQGEAYGYTF	TGCAGCGTTCAGGGAGAGGCCTATGGCTACACCTTC
TRBV27	TRBJ2-5	.	few	CASSPDGQETQYF	TGTGCCAGCAGCCCTGACGGACAAGAGACCCAGTACTTC
TRBV7-9	TRBJ2-7	TRBD2	few	CASTEAWREGSYEQYF	TGTGCCAGCACAGAGGCCTGGCGGGAGGGCTCCTACGAGCAGTACTTC
TRBV27	TRBJ1-1	.	.	CASSFVGGGTEAFF	TGTGCCAGCAGTTTCGTAGGGGGAGGCACTGAAGCTTTCTTT
TRBV30	TRBJ2-7	.	.	CASRDLTYEQYF	TGTGCCTCCAGAGACCTGACATACGAGCAGTACTTC
TRBV5-4	TRBJ2-7	.	.	CASSLGVSSYEQYF	TGTGCCAGCAGCTTAGGGGTTAGCTCCTACGAGCAGTACTTC